These 20 T cell receptor beta chains originate from one sample sequenced in a study of blood T cell repertoires in COVID-19. Measured with immunoSEQ multiplex PCR; TCRdb has only the in-frame clones, and not every one. The sample yields approximately 80,000 clones, about 83% seen once. The sequencing input was peripheral blood. These receptors all stem from a woman in her 70s with acute or convalescent COVID-19.

The chain joins TRBV11-3 to TRBJ1-1; TRBD1 matches 10 bases. Germline trimming cut 6 bases from V and 0 bases from J; bases unmatched to any gene: 7. Germline CDR1 and CDR2: SGHNT and YENEEA. This CDR3 has 16 residues. The CDR3 DNA reads TGTGCCAGCAGTAGGGACAGGGGCGACCTGAACACTGAAGCTTTCTTT. Translated: CASSRDRGDLNTEAFF.

The chain uses TRBV25-1 and TRBJ1-6; D is ambiguous. From germline, CDR1 is MGHDK and CDR2 SYGVNS. This CDR3 spans 16 amino acids. V lost 3 bases to trimming and J lost 7 bases, with 16 bases between them. DNA of the CDR3: TGTGCCAGCAGTGATTTAAGGGAGGGTGGGAATTCACCCCTCCACTTT. Protein product: CASSDLREGGNSPLHF.

The genes are TRBV11-2 and TRBJ1-1, with D uncertain. The CDR3 is 15 residues long. Trimming left V 2 bases short and J 1 base short, with 11 bases between. Per the germline V gene, CDR1 is SGHAT and CDR2 is FQNNGV. CDR3 DNA sequence: TGTGCCAGCAGCTTACGAGCAGGCGAGAACACTGAAGCTTTCTTT. This gives the protein CASSLRAGENTEAFF.

The chain has TRBV30 and TRBJ1-3; D not resolved. The CDR3 length is 13 residues. Germline V CDR1 and CDR2: GTSNPN, SVGIG (reference sequence). Trimming shortened V by 4 bases and J by 0 bases, and 7 bases separated the two germline ends. In DNA, the CDR3 is TGTGCCTGGACCCTTGTCTCTGGAAACACCATATATTTT. Translated, it gives CAWTLVSGNTIYF. Based on the CDR3 plus reference TRBV30 and TRBJ1-3, the full variable domain is SQTIHQWPATLVQPVGSPLSLECTVEGTSNPNLYWYRQAAGRGLQLLFYSVGIGQISSEVPQNLSASRPQDRQFILSSKKLLLSDSGFYLCAWTLVSGNTIYFGEGSWLTVV.

The rearrangement uses TRBV27 and TRBJ2-5, with 12 bases aligning to TRBD2. CDR1 and CDR2 from the germline V gene are MNHEY and SMNVEV (reference sequence). V gave up 6 bases and J gave up 4 bases; unmatched junction bases: 6. This CDR3 is 15 amino acids long. This chain's CDR3 is CASSQLAGGGETQYF. As DNA, the CDR3 is TGTGCCAGCAGCCAGCTAGCGGGGGGGGGAGAGACCCAGTACTTC.

In its sample, this clone was seen a few times. The chain is built from TRBV14 and TRBJ1-2; possible D gene TRBD1, 6 bases. The V end was cut by 2 bases, the J end by 2 bases, with 12 bases between. The CDR3 totals 15 residues. In germline, CDR1 is SGHDN, CDR2 FVKESK. CDR3: CASSQTGRYNYGYTF. In DNA, the CDR3 is TGTGCCAGCAGCCAAACAGGGCGATACAACTATGGCTACACCTTC.

This rearrangement joins TRBV3-1 (or the pseudogene TRBV3-2) to TRBJ2-5; 9 bases line up with TRBD2. The germline CDR1 and CDR2 sequences are LGHDT and YNNKEL (reference sequence). This CDR3 has 15 residues. J gave up 1 base and V 0 bases, and 0 bases lay outside the gene matches. CDR3 sequence: CASSQDSGGQETQYF. The CDR3 DNA follows: TGTGCCAGCAGCCAAGATAGCGGGGGCCAAGAGACCCAGTACTTC.

The chain links TRBV30 to TRBJ1-6, with 7 positions matching TRBD1. Germline V gene data show CDR1 as GTSNPN and CDR2 as SVGIG (reference sequence). This CDR3 is built from 16 residues. After removal of 2 bases from V and 14 bases from J, the junction contained 18 bases not matched to a gene. CDR3 sequence reads: CAWSPRDATGPRSLHF. DNA for the CDR3: TGTGCCTGGAGTCCTAGAGACGCGACAGGGCCCAGATCCCTCCACTTT.

The chain links TRBV7-9 to TRBJ1-5; D remains unclear. The CDR3 runs to 13 residues. Trimming cost V 8 bases and J 2 bases, with 10 bases left between them. Per the germline V gene, CDR1 is SEHNR and CDR2 is FQNEAQ (reference sequence). The CDR3 protein is CASSRSGNQPQHF. The CDR3 DNA reads TGTGCCAGCTCCAGATCAGGCAATCAGCCCCAGCATTTT.

The chain links TRBV9 to TRBJ1-6; tentatively, D is TRBD1 (5 bases). The CDR3 has 14 residues. V gave up 0 bases and J gave up 8 bases, with 9 bases separating them. Germline CDR1 SGDLS, CDR2 YYNGEE. CDR3 DNA sequence: TGTGCCAGCAGCGTAGGCGGGACCGATTCACCCCTCCACTTT. It translates to CASSVGGTDSPLHF.

This clone was observed a single time. The chain combines TRBV6-5 with TRBJ1-1, with 7 bases matching TRBD1. J was trimmed by 6 bases and V by 6 bases; bases with no gene match: 13. The CDR3 runs to 15 residues. Germline V lookup: CDR1 MNHEY, CDR2 SVGAGI. The CDR3 coding sequence is TGTGCCAGCAGCCTACGGACAGGTCTTAGGGCTGAAGCTTTCTTT. Translated: CASSLRTGLRAEAFF.

V gene TRBV27 combines with J gene TRBJ1-4; maybe TRBD1 (6 bases). Trimming shortened V by 4 bases and J by 11 bases, and 14 bases separated the two germline ends. CDR1 is MNHEY and CDR2 is SMNVEV in the germline V gene (reference sequence). CDR3 length equals 13 residues. The CDR3 protein is CASSYRGGEKLFF. The CDR3 coding sequence is TGTGCCAGCAGTTACCGAGGGGGAGAGAAACTGTTTTTT.

This chain connects TRBV12-3 or TRBV12-4 to TRBJ1-1, with D uncertain. This CDR3 comprises 13 residues. Trimming removed 7 bases from V and 5 bases from J, with 14 bases in between. This CDR3 reads CASIRQGGTEAFF. CDR3 nucleotide sequence: TGTGCCAGCATTCGCCAAGGCGGTACTGAAGCTTTCTTT.

The V call is TRBV2, the J call TRBJ2-7; D gene unclear. The CDR3 totals 12 residues. Germline lookup yields CDR1 SNHLY and CDR2 FYNNEI. V lost 7 bases and J 3 bases, leaving 10 bases between the germline ends. Here the CDR3 DNA reads TGTGCCAGCACCAAGACTGACTACGAGCAGTACTTC. This encodes CASTKTDYEQYF.

The chain uses TRBV2 and TRBJ1-5; maybe TRBD1 (5 bases). Looked up from germline, CDR1 is SNHLY and CDR2 is FYNNEI. Deletions cut 6 bases from V and 11 bases from J, with 14 bases between. The CDR3 is 12 residues long. CDR3 sequence: CASSRGGEAQHF. Here the CDR3 DNA reads TGTGCCAGCAGCCGAGGAGGGGAAGCCCAGCATTTT.

This sequence joins TRBV2 and TRBJ1-1; perhaps TRBD1 as D (6 bases). Germline V gives CDR1 SNHLY, CDR2 FYNNEI. This CDR3 is 16 amino acids long. Trimming removed 3 bases at V and 1 base at J, with 15 bases between. The CDR3 sequence: CASSDHPQGGNTEAFF. The CDR3, as DNA: TGTGCCAGCAGTGATCATCCACAGGGTGGGAACACTGAAGCTTTCTTT.

This clone was recorded once. The V gene is TRBV7-9, the J gene TRBJ2-7; D remains ambiguous. The V end lost 6 bases, the J end lost 2 bases, and 11 bases lay between the germline ends. The CDR3 runs to 13 residues. CDR1 SEHNR and CDR2 FQNEAQ come from the germline V gene (reference sequence). CDR3 in amino acids: CASRSFSTYEQYF. CDR3 bases: TGTGCCAGCAGATCCTTTAGCACCTACGAGCAGTACTTC. Filled out from reference TRBV7-9 and TRBJ2-7, the complete variable domain reads DTGVSQNPRHKITKRGQNVTFRCDPISEHNRLYWYRQTLGQGPEFLTYFQNEAQLEKSRLLSDRFSAERPKGSFSTLEIQRTEQGDSAMYLCASRSFSTYEQYFGPGTRLTVT.

The genes are TRBV7-8 and TRBJ2-4; TRBD2 is a possible D gene (5 bases). Germline CDR1 SGHVS, CDR2 FQNEAQ. The CDR3 sequence is 12 residues long. Trimming removed 7 bases at V and 7 bases at J, with 11 bases between. CDR3: CASKPPGNIQYF. In DNA form, the CDR3 reads TGTGCCAGCAAACCGCCGGGGAACATTCAGTACTTC.

The chain uses TRBV5-1 and TRBJ2-7; TRBD1 matches at 9 bases. CDR1 is SGHRS, CDR2 YFSETQ, per germline. With 6 bases clipped from V and 5 bases from J, the junction kept 12 bases outside the gene matches. The CDR3 is 15 amino acids. CDR3 sequence (DNA): TGCGCCAGCACGTCCGGGACAGGGATTTTTAACGAGCAGTACTTC. This sequence encodes CASTSGTGIFNEQYF.

The chain carries TRBV6-5 and TRBJ2-7, with D unclear. V was cut by 4 bases and J by 0 bases, with 4 bases left in between. Germline V gene lookup returns CDR1 MNHEY and CDR2 SVGAGI. The CDR3 is 12 amino acids. The CDR3 sequence is CASSSVSYEQYF. CDR3 in DNA: TGTGCCAGCAGTTCCGTCTCCTACGAGCAGTACTTC.